This entry describes one T cell receptor (beta chain). Its specificity is unknown. PCR used 60 Vbeta primers and 13 Jbeta primers. Using immunoSEQ multiplex PCR, the repertoire was profiled, and TCRdb retains in-frame clones only, with some absent. In the table there are 85,000 to 130,000 clones, around 80% of which are singletons. V was clipped by 3 bases and J by 7 bases, with 19 bases between them. This CDR3 has 16 residues. CDR1 is MDHEN, CDR2 SYDVKM, per germline. The data originate from a study of cytomegalovirus exposure and HLA in healthy donors. Across the whole study: Caucasian-associated ancestry cluster membership applied to less than 85% of around 400 genotyped donors. Whole-study results and caveats: Some segments of the V type, notably TRBV6-2 and TRBV6-3, were excluded as indistinguishable. Both high specificity and high sensitivity reportedly marked the classifier's diagnosis of cytomegalovirus status. Across donors, presence/absence analyses took sequencing depth to be roughly uniform.

What was sequenced was PBMCs. The chain uses TRBV28 and TRBJ1-5; D unclear. The source of this sequence is a woman in her thirties or forties in good health and CMV-seronegative. The CDR3 region is CASSFRGEGSGQPQHF. The DNA of the CDR3 is TGTGCCAGCAGTTTTAGAGGCGAGGGCTCGGGACAGCCCCAGCATTTT. The complete variable domain, with remaining parts taken from reference TRBV28 and TRBJ1-5, reads DVKVTQSSRYLVKRTGEKVFLECVQDMDHENMFWYRQDPGLGLRLIYFSYDVKMKEKGDIPEGYSVSREKKERFSLILESASTNQTSMYLCASSFRGEGSGQPQHFGDGTRLSIL.